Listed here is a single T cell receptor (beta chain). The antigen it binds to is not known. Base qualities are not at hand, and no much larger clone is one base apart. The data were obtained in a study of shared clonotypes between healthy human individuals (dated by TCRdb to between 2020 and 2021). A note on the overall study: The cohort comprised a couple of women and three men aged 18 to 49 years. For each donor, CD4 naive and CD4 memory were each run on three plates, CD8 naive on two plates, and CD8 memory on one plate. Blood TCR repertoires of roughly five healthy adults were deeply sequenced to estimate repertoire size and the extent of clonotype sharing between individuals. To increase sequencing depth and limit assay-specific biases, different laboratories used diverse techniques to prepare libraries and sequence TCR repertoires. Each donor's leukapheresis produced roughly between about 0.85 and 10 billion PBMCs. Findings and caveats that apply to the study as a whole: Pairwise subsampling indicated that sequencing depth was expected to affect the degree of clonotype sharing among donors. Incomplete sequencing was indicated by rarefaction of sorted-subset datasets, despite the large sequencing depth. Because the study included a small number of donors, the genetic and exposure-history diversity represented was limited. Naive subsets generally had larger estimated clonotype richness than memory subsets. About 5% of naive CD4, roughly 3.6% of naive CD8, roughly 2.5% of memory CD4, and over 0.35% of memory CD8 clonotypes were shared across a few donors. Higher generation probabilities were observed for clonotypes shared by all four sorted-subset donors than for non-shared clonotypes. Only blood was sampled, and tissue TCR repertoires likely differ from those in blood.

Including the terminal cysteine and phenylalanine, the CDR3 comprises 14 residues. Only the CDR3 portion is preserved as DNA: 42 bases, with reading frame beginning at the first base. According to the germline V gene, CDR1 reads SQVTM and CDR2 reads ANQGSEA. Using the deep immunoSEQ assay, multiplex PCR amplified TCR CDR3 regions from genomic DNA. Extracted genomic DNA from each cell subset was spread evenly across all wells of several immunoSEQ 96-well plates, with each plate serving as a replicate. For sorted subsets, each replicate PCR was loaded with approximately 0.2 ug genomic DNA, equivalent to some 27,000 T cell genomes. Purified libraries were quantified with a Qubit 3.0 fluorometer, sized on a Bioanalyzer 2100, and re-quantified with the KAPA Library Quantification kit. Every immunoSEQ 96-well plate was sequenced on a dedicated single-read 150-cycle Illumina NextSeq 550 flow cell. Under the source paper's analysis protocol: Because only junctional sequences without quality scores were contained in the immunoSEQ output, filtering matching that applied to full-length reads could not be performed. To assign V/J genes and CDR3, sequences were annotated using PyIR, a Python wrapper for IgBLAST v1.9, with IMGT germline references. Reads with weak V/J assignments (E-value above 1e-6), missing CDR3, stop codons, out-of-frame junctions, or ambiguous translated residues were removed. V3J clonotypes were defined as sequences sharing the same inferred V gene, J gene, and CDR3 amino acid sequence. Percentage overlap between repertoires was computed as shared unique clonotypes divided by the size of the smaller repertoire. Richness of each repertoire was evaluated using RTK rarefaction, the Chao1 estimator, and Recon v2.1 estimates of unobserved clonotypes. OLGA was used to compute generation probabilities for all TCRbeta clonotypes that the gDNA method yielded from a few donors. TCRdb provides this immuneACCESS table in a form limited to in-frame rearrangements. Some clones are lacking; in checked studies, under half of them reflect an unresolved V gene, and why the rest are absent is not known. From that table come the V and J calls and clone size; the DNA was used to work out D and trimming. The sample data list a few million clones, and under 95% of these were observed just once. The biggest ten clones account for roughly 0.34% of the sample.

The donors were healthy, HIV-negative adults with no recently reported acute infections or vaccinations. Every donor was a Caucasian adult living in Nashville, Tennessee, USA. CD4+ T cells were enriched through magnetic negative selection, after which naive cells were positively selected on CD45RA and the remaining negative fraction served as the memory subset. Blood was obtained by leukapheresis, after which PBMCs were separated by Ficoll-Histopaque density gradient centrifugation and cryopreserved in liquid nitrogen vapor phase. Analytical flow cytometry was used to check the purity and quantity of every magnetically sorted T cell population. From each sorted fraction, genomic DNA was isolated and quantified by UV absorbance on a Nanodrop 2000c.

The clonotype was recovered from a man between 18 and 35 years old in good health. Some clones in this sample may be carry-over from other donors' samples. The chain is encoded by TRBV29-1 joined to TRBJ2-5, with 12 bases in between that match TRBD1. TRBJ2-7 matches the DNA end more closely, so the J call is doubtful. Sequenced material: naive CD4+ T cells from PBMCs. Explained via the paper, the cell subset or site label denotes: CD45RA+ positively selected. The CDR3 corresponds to CSVTRDRGLSEQYF. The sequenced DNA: TGCAGCGTGACCCGGGACAGGGGGCTGAGCGAGCAGTACTTC.